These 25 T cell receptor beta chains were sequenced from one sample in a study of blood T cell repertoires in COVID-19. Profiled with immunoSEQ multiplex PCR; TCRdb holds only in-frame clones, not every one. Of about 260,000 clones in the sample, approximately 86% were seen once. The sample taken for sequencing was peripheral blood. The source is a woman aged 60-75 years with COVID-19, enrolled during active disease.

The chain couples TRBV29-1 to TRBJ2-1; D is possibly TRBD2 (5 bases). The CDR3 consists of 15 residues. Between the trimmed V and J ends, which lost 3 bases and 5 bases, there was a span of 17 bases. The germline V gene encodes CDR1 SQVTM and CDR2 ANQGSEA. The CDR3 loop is CSVDVASRNNNEQFF. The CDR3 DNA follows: TGCAGCGTTGACGTGGCTAGCCGGAACAACAATGAGCAGTTCTTC.

The CDR3 loop reads CASSLSGNTRETQYF. As DNA, the CDR3 is TGTGCCAGCAGTTTATCGGGAAATACAAGAGAGACCCAGTACTTC. The rearrangement links TRBV28 to TRBJ2-5; D may be TRBD2 (5 bases). The CDR3 totals 15 residues. Germline V gene lookup returns CDR1 MDHEN and CDR2 SYDVKM. Trimming cost V 1 base and J 4 bases, with 13 bases left between them.

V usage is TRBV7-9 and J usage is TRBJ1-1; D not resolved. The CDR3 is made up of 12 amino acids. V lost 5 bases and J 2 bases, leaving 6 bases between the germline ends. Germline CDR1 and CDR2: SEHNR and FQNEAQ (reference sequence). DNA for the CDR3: TGTGCCAGCAGCCGTTTCAACACTGAAGCTTTCTTT. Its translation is CASSRFNTEAFF.

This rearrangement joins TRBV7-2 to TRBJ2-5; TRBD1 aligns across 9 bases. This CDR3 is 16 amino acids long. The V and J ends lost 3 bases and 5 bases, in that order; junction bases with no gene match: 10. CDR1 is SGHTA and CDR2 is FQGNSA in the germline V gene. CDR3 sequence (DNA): TGTGCCAGCAGCTTTCCGGGACAGGGTGGAGGGGAGACCCAGTACTTC. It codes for CASSFPGQGGGETQYF.

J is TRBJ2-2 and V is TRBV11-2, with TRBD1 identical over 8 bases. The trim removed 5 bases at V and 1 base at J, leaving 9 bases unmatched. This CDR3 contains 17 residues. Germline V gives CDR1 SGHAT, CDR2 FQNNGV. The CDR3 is CASSTLPGQVNTGELFF. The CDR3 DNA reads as TGTGCCAGCAGCACACTACCGGGACAGGTGAACACCGGGGAGCTGTTTTTT. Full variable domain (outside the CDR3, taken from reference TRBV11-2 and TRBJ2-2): EAGVAQSPRYKIIEKRQSVAFWCNPISGHATLYWYQQILGQGPKLLIQFQNNGVVDDSQLPKDRFSAERLKGVDSTLKIQPAKLEDSAVYLCASSTLPGQVNTGELFFGEGSRLTVL.

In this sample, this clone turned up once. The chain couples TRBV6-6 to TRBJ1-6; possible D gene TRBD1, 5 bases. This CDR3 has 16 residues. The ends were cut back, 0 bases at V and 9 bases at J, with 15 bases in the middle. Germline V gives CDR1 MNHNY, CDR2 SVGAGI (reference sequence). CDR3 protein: CASSYSMIGQGSPLHF. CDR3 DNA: TGTGCCAGCAGTTACTCGATGATAGGGCAGGGTTCACCCCTCCACTTT.

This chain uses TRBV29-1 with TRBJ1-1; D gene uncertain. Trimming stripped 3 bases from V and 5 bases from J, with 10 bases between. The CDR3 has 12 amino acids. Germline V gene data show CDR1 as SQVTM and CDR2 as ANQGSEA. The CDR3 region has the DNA TGCAGCGTTGATTCTGAGGAGACTGAAGCTTTCTTT. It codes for CSVDSEETEAFF.

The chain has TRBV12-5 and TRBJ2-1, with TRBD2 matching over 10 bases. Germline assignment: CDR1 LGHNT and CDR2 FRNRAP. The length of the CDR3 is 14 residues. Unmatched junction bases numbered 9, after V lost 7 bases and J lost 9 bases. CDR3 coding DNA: TGTGCTAGTGACTCTAGCGGGAGTTCTGGTGAGCAGTTCTTC. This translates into CASDSSGSSGEQFF.

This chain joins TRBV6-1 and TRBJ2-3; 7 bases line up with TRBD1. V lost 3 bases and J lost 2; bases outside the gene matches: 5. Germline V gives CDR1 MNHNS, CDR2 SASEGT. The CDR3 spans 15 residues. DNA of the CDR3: TGTGCCAGCAGTGACCGGGACAGAGCCACAGATACGCAGTATTTT. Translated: CASSDRDRATDTQYF.

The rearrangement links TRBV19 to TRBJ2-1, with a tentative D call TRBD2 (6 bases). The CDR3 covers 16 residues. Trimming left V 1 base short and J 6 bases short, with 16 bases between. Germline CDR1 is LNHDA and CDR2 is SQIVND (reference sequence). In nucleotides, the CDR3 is TGTGCCAGTAGTATAGCGGGGGAGTTGGGTCGCAATGAGCAGTTCTTC. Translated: CASSIAGELGRNEQFF.

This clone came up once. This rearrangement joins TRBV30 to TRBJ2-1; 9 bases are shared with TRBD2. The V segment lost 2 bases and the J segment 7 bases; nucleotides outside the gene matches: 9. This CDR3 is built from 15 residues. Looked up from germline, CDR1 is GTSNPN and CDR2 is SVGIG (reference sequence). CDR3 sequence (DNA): TGTGCCTGGAGTCCATATAGCGGGAGAGGTAATGAGCAGTTCTTC. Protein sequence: CAWSPYSGRGNEQFF.

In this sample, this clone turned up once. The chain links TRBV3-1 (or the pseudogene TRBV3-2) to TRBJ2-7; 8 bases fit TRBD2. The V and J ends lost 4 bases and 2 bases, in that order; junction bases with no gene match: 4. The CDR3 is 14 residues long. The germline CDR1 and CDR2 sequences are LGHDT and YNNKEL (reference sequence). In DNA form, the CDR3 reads TGTGCCAGCAGCCTTAGCGGGACCCCCTACGAGCAGTACTTC. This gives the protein CASSLSGTPYEQYF.

Written as DNA, the CDR3 is TGTGCCACCAGTGGGCTAGCGGCGGGAGAGACCCAGTACTTC. Protein sequence: CATSGLAAGETQYF. The chain carries TRBV24-1 and TRBJ2-5; 7 bases match TRBD2. The trim removed 5 bases at V and 4 bases at J, leaving 6 bases unmatched. Germline-derived CDR1 and CDR2 are KGHDR and SFDVKD. The length of the CDR3 is 14 residues.

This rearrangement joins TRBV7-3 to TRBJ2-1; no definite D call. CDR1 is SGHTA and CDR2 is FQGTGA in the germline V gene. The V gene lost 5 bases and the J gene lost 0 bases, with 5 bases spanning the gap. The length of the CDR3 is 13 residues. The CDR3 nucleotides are TGTGCCAGCAGCCCCAGCTCCTACAATGAGCAGTTCTTC. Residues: CASSPSSYNEQFF.

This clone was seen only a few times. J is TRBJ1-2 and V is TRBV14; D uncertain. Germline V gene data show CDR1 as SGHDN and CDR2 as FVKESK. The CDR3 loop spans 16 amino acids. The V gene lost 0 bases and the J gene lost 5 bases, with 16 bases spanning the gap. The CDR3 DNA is TGTGCCAGCAGCCAAGATTTTGGGAAATCGGGGTATGGCTACACCTTC. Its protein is CASSQDFGKSGYGYTF. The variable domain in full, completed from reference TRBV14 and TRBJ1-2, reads EAGVTQFPSHSVIEKGQTVTLRCDPISGHDNLYWYRRVMGKEIKFLLHFVKESKQDESGMPNNRFLAERTGGTYSTLKVQPAELEDSGVYFCASSQDFGKSGYGYTFGSGTRLTVV.

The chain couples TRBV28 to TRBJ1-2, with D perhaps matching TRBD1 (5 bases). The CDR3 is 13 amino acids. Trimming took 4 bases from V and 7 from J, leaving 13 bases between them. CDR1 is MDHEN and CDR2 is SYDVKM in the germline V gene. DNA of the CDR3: TGTGCCAGCAGTTGGAAGCCCGGGGGTGGCTACACCTTC. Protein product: CASSWKPGGGYTF.

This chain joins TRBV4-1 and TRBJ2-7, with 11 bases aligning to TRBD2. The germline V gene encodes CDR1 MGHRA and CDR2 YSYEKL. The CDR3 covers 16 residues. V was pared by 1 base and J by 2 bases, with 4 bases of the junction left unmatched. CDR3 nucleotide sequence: TGCGCCAGCAGCCAAGTTCCGGGACTAGCGGCCTACGAGCAGTACTTC. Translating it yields CASSQVPGLAAYEQYF.

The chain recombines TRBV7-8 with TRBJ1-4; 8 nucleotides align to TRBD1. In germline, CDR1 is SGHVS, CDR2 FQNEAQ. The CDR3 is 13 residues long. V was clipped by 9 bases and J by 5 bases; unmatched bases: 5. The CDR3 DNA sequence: TGTGCCAGTCGACAGGGGTTGAATGAAAAACTGTTTTTT. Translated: CASRQGLNEKLFF.

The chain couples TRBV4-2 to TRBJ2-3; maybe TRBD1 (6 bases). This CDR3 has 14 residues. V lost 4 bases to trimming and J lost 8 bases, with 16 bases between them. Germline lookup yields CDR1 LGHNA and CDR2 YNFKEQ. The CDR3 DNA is TGTGCCAGCAGCCGCCCCCGAGGGGGAGCTACGCAGTATTTT. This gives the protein CASSRPRGGATQYF.

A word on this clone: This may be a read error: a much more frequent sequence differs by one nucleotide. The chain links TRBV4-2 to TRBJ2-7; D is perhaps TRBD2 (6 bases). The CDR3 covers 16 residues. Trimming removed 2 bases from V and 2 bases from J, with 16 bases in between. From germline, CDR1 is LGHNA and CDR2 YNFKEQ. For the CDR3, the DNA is TGTGCCAGCAGCCAAAGATCCGGGAGACTACCCTACGAGCAGTACTTC. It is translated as CASSQRSGRLPYEQYF.

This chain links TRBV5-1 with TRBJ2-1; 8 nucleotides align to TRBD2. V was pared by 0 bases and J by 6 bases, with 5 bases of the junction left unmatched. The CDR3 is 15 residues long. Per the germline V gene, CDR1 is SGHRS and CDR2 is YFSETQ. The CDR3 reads CASSLAGTRANEQFF. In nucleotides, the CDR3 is TGCGCCAGCAGCTTGGCCGGGACTAGGGCCAATGAGCAGTTCTTC.

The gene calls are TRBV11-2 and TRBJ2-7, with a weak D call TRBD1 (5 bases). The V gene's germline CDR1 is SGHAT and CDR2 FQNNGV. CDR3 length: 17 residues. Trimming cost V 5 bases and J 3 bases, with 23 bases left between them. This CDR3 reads CASSQRPQGTTHYEQYF. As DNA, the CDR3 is TGTGCCAGCAGCCAACGGCCCCAGGGAACTACCCACTACGAGCAGTACTTC.

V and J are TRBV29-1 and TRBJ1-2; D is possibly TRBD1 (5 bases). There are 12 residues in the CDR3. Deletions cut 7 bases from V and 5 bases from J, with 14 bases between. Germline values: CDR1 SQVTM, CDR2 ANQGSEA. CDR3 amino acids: CSGGGRGYGYTF. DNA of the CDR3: TGCAGCGGGGGCGGGAGAGGGTATGGCTACACCTTC.

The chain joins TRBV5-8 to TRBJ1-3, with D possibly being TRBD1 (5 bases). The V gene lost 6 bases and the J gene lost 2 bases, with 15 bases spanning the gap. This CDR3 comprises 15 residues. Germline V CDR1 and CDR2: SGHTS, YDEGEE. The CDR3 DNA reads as TGTGCCAGCACCCGTTGGGGGGGGGCTGGAAACACCATATATTTT. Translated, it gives CASTRWGGAGNTIYF.

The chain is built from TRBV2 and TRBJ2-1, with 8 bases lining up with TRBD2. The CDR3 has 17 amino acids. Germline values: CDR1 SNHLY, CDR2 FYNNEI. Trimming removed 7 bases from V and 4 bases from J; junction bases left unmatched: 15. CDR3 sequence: CASNARLALRQYNEQFF. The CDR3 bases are TGTGCCAGCAACGCCCGACTAGCGCTCCGGCAGTACAATGAGCAGTTCTTC.